This T cell receptor beta chain was profiled in a study of T cell changes during pregnancy in multiple sclerosis (dated by TCRdb to about 2019). General notes on the study: The study examined how the T cell repertoire changed over the course of pregnancy in women with multiple sclerosis.

The germline V gene (reference sequence) sets CDR1 to PRHDT and CDR2 to FYEKMQ. Trimming takes 7 bases off V and 1 base off J; junction bases not matched to a gene: 3. Including the terminal cysteine and phenylalanine, the CDR3 comprises 15 residues. CDR3 DNA is the only sequence kept; it has 45 bases, read in frame from the first base. Library preparation was by the immunoSEQ multiplex PCR assay. Drawn from immuneACCESS, this table holds only the in-frame rearrangements with V and J called that TCRdb kept. Clones are partly lost; checked studies trace under half to an unresolved V gene and leave the rest unexplained. The sample table shows 35,000 to 45,000 clones, and 93% are seen once. The leading ten clones occupy roughly 0.39% of the sample. A word on this clone: Its antigen is unknown. Per-base qualities were not stored, and no clone one base away is much larger.

The receptor was derived from a female donor with multiple sclerosis, enrolled in a pregnancy study. The specimen comprised CD4+ T cells from peripheral blood mononuclear cells, sampled in the first trimester of pregnancy. Recombination joined TRBV13 with TRBJ2-2; a stretch of 10 junction bases matches TRBD2. Read as DNA, the sequence is TGTGCCAGCACGAGGACTAGCGGGAACACCGGGGAGCTGTTTTTT. This encodes CASTRTSGNTGELFF.